The 9 T cell receptor delta chains below were found in one sample sequenced in a study of gamma-delta T cells after stem cell transplantation. TCRdb reanalysed the RT-PCR reads with CATT. The sample shows roughly 1,100 delta-chain clones, roughly 2.2% of them seen only once. The sequenced sample was gamma-delta T cells. Receptors were obtained from a human donor. It is not recorded whose cells these are; they may come from a transplant donor.

There are a few counts of this clone. This DNA's translation and the protein TCRdb lists, from a much larger clone, do not match at residue 6, likely due to a read error; the protein shown is translated from the DNA. The chain combines TRDV2 with TRDJ4; 7 nucleotides line up with TRDD3. With 1 base clipped from V and 0 bases from J, the junction kept 10 bases outside the gene matches. The germline V gene has CDR1 GEAIGNYY and CDR2 EKD. CDR3 length equals 16 residues. This chain's CDR3 is CACDTPVGDETRPLIF. The CDR3 DNA follows: TGTGCCTGTGACACGCCGGTGGGGGACGAAACCAGACCCCTGATCTTT.

Regarding this clone: The protein given by TCRdb reflects a much larger clone and differs at residue 10 from this DNA's translation, likely from a read error; the protein shown is the DNA's translation. This chain uses TRDV2 with TRDJ1, with 7 positions matching TRDD3. This CDR3 has 17 residues. After removal of 0 bases from V and 0 bases from J, the junction contained 9 bases not matched to a gene. The germline V gene encodes CDR1 GEAIGNYY and CDR2 EKD. The CDR3 sequence: CACDTVDGGHHTDKLIF. CDR3 in DNA: TGTGCCTGTGACACCGTTGATGGGGGACATCACACCGATAAACTCATCTTT.

This clone is judged hyperexpanded. This specimen includes other DNA sequences encoding the same CDR3. The chain is built from TRDV2 and TRDJ4; the match to TRDD3 covers 7 bases. The CDR3 is 16 amino acids. Germline assignment: CDR1 GEAIGNYY and CDR2 EKD. The V gene end was trimmed by 1 base and the J gene end by 0 bases; junction bases not matched to a gene: 10. CDR3 loop: CACDTLVGDETRPLIF. In DNA form, the CDR3 reads TGTGCCTGTGACACGCTGGTGGGGGACGAAACCAGACCCCTGATCTTT.

This clone is categorized as large. This sample also contains other DNA sequences that code for the same CDR3. The chain has TRDV2 and TRDJ1, with 7 bases identical to TRDD3. Germline V CDR1 and CDR2: GEAIGNYY, EKD. V shed 0 bases and J 3 bases; nucleotides not matched to a gene: 9. The CDR3 is 16 amino acids. CDR3 sequence (DNA): TGTGCCTGTGACACCGTTGGCCTGGGGGTTCCCGATAAACTCATCTTT. It codes for CACDTVGLGVPDKLIF.

Regarding this clone: Only one base separates this from a far larger clonotype, so it likely reflects a read error. The chain has TRDV2 and TRDJ1, with D maybe TRDD3 (6 bases). With 4 bases removed from V and 1 base from J, the gap between germline ends came to 39 bases. Germline V lookup: CDR1 GEAIGNYY, CDR2 EKD. The CDR3 is made up of 23 amino acids. CDR3 amino acids: CACDPTQPASVAGGRRLTDKLIF. CDR3 bases: TGTGCCTGTGATCCCACCCAGCCGGCCTCGGTGGCGGGGGGGAGGCGACTCACCGATAAACTCATCTTT.

This clone was recorded a few times. TCRdb attributes to this sequence the protein of a much larger clone, which differs from the DNA translation at residue 9; a read error is likely, and the protein displayed is translated from the DNA. The chain combines TRDV2 with TRDJ1, with TRDD3 matching over 7 bases. The CDR3 has 17 residues. V lost 3 bases, J lost 0 bases, and 12 bases stayed unmatched. Germline loops: CDR1 GEAIGNYY, CDR2 EKD. CDR3 sequence reads: CACDALLGYTYTDKLIF. The CDR3, as DNA: TGTGCCTGTGACGCCCTACTGGGGTATACGTACACCGATAAACTCATCTTT.

Regarding this clone: It differs at one base from a far larger clone, so likely a read error. This sample includes further DNA sequences coding for the same CDR3. V and J are TRDV2 and TRDJ1, with TRDD3 as a possible D gene (6 bases). The CDR3 is made up of 17 amino acids. V was shortened by 3 bases and J by 0 bases, with 19 bases between the two germline ends. CDR1 and CDR2 (germline): GEAIGNYY, EKD. CDR3 sequence (DNA): TGTGCCTGTGACGCGGTATTGGGGGCGACCTACACCGATAAACTCATCTTT. It translates to CACDAVLGATYTDKLIF.

This clone is judged medium-sized (0.01 to 0.1%). The likely explanation is a read error, given a far larger clone one base away. The rearrangement uses TRDV2 and TRDJ3, with 11 bases identical to TRDD3. The CDR3 is made up of 19 amino acids. The germline V gene encodes CDR1 GEAIGNYY and CDR2 EKD. The CDR3 coding sequence is TGTGCCAGTGACACCGCTGGGGGATACCCGGACTGGGACACCCGACAGATGTTTTTC. This encodes CASDTAGGYPDWDTRQMFF.

This clone showed up just a few times. TCRdb pairs this DNA with a much larger clone's protein that differs at residue 13, likely a read error; the protein shown was translated from the DNA. The chain links TRDV2 to TRDJ1; 10 bases line up with TRDD3. This CDR3 has 16 amino acids. CDR1 is GEAIGNYY, CDR2 EKD, per germline. The CDR3 DNA reads as TGTGCCTGTGATCTACTGGGGGATTCGAACACCGATAACCTCATCTTT. This translates into CACDLLGDSNTDNLIF.